This T cell receptor (beta chain) was sequenced during a study of T cell repertoires in aging, cancer and after chemotherapy. Study summary: Over several months to years, re-sampled healthy donor repertoires clearly shared clones.

Overall study results and limits: Age-matched healthy donors had significantly more diverse, less clonal blood TCR repertoires than untreated cancer patients.

Rearranged V-D-J TRB sequences were amplified with a mixed TRB-A/B primer pool. One entry per CDR3 protein, called by TCRdb with MiXCR from the multiplex PCR reads. In the table there are approximately 12,000 distinct CDR3 sequences, about 25% of which are singletons. TCR beta rearrangements were amplified from peripheral blood genomic DNA. By share, this clonotype ranks as medium-sized. Its specificity is unknown. This CDR3 comprises 14 residues. CDR1 is MNHEY and CDR2 is SMNVEV in the germline V gene (reference sequence). V was pared by 4 bases and J by 2 bases, with 5 bases of the junction left unmatched.

The sequence came from a human donor in good health. What was sequenced was blood. The rearrangement links TRBV27 to TRBJ2-7, with 7 bases matching TRBD1. In DNA form, the CDR3 reads TGTGCCAGCAGTTCGTGGGACAGCGCCTACGAGCAGTACTTC. It specifies CASSSWDSAYEQYF.